The 27 T cell receptor beta chains below were found in one sample sequenced in a study of blood T cell repertoires in COVID-19. The method was immunoSEQ multiplex PCR; TCRdb's version includes in-frame clones alone and lacks a portion of them. The table lists approximately 260,000 clones, roughly 80% of them singletons. The sample was peripheral blood. These receptors came from a middle-aged woman with active or convalescent COVID-19.

The V call is TRBV7-9, the J call TRBJ1-1, with 9 nucleotides matching TRBD1. Germline V lookup: CDR1 SEHNR, CDR2 FQNEAQ (reference sequence). The CDR3 is 14 residues long. J lost 4 bases, V lost 5 bases, and 5 bases had no gene match. The CDR3 bases are TGTGCCAGCAGCACAGGGGGCTATGGCACTGAAGCTTTCTTT. It codes for CASSTGGYGTEAFF.

This clone appeared a single time. The chain combines TRBV9 with TRBJ1-2; 10 bases are a match to TRBD1. Trimming at V came to 7 bases and at J to 6 bases, leaving 6 bases not matched to a gene. CDR1 is SGDLS, CDR2 YYNGEE, per germline. CDR3 size: 13 residues. CDR3 DNA sequence: TGTGCCAGCGAGAGCGGGACAGGGGATGGCTACACCTTC. Translated: CASESGTGDGYTF.

The chain links TRBV10-3 to TRBJ1-1, with 7 bases fitting TRBD1. Germline trimming cut 9 bases from V and 4 bases from J; bases unmatched to any gene: 11. Germline loops: CDR1 ENHRY, CDR2 SYGVKD. This CDR3 spans 14 amino acids. This CDR3 is CAMRPTGASTEAFF. The CDR3 region has the DNA TGTGCCATGAGGCCTACAGGGGCGAGCACTGAAGCTTTCTTT.

The genes are TRBV9 and TRBJ1-2; D is perhaps TRBD1 (6 bases). V was cut by 3 bases and J by 6 bases, with 15 bases left in between. The CDR3 spans 14 residues. Germline V gene lookup returns CDR1 SGDLS and CDR2 YYNGEE. This CDR3 is CASSAGGRGNGYTF. Here the CDR3 DNA reads TGTGCCAGCAGCGCTGGGGGCAGAGGGAATGGCTACACCTTC.

The chain couples TRBV28 to TRBJ1-2; no reliable D call. Germline V gene data show CDR1 as MDHEN and CDR2 as SYDVKM. The CDR3 extends over 13 amino acids. V lost 3 bases and J lost 3, with 8 bases in between. The CDR3 DNA reads as TGTGCCAGCAGTTTTAGAACAGACTATGGCTACACCTTC. Its translation: CASSFRTDYGYTF.

V is TRBV27 and J is TRBJ2-2; 8 positions match TRBD1. CDR1 is MNHEY, CDR2 SMNVEV, per germline (reference sequence). After removal of 7 bases from V and 1 base from J, the junction contained 2 bases not matched to a gene. The CDR3 spans 14 residues. The CDR3 region is CASKTGVNTGELFF. Here the CDR3 DNA reads TGTGCCAGCAAGACAGGGGTGAACACCGGGGAGCTGTTTTTT.

The rearrangement joins TRBV19 to TRBJ1-4; tentative D call: TRBD1 (5 bases). Germline assignment: CDR1 LNHDA and CDR2 SQIVND (reference sequence). The CDR3 has 15 amino acids. The germline V and J ends were trimmed by 2 bases and 3 bases, with 10 bases remaining between them. CDR3 residues: CASSIQGKANEKLFF. The CDR3 region has the DNA TGTGCCAGTAGTATACAGGGAAAAGCTAATGAAAAACTGTTTTTT.

This chain joins TRBV5-1 and TRBJ2-1; no definite D call. The CDR3 is made up of 14 amino acids. The V and J ends lost 1 base and 8 bases respectively, with 13 bases between them. In germline, CDR1 is SGHRS, CDR2 YFSETQ. CDR3 bases: TGCGCCAGCAGCTTGAAGCCTAGTCCTTATGAGCAGTTCTTC. Translating it yields CASSLKPSPYEQFF. Drawing the rest from reference TRBV5-1 and TRBJ2-1, the complete variable domain is KAGVTQTPRYLIKTRGQQVTLSCSPISGHRSVSWYQQTPGQGLQFLFEYFSETQRNKGNFPGRFSGRQFSNSRSEMNVSTLELGDSALYLCASSLKPSPYEQFFGPGTRLTVL.

The chain is built from TRBV30 and TRBJ2-1; weak D call: TRBD1 (6 bases). Germline CDR1 GTSNPN, CDR2 SVGIG (reference sequence). The CDR3 contains 14 residues. The ends were cut back, 3 bases at V and 2 bases at J, with 11 bases in the middle. Here the CDR3 DNA reads TGTGCCTGGAGACAGGGATCCCCCTACAATGAGCAGTTCTTC. This encodes CAWRQGSPYNEQFF.

In the case of this clone: One end of the junction varies from germline; a read error may be responsible. The chain uses TRBV10-3 and TRBJ1-3; 9 nucleotides align to TRBD1. This CDR3 region has 16 residues. The germline V gene has CDR1 ENHRY and CDR2 SYGVKD. The CDR3 region is CATQELQGAAGNIIYF. CDR3 sequence (DNA): TGTGCCACCCAAGAATTACAGGGGGCTGCCGGAAACATCATATATTTT.

Turning to this clone: The junction departs from germline at one end; a sequencing error may be responsible. The same CDR3 also results from other DNA sequences found in this sample. The genes are TRBV7-3 and TRBJ2-3, with 11 bases lining up with TRBD1. The CDR3 contains 15 residues. Germline V gene lookup returns CDR1 SGHTA and CDR2 FQGTGA. The CDR3 loop reads CASSADRGPADTQYF. In DNA form, the CDR3 reads TGCGCCAGCAGCGCGGACAGGGGGCCGGCAGATACGCAGTATTTT.

The chain joins TRBV4-1 to TRBJ2-3, with TRBD2 matching 16 bases. CDR3 length equals 18 residues. The germline V gene has CDR1 MGHRA and CDR2 YSYEKL. J lost 2 bases, V lost 4 bases, and 6 bases had no gene match. DNA for the CDR3: TGCGCCAGCAGCCTCACCGGGACTAGCGGGGGGGCCACAGATACGCAGTATTTT. Protein: CASSLTGTSGGATDTQYF.

The sample holds a few counts of this clone. The chain combines TRBV2 with TRBJ1-1; 11 nucleotides align to TRBD1. The CDR3 runs 17 residues. The V and J ends lost 7 bases and 0 bases, in that order; junction bases with no gene match: 10. CDR1 is SNHLY, CDR2 FYNNEI, per germline. CDR3 DNA sequence: TGTGCCAGCACCCGGGACAGGGGGTTTAACATGAACACTGAAGCTTTCTTT. Translation gives CASTRDRGFNMNTEAFF.

This chain connects TRBV2 to TRBJ2-7; TRBD2 agrees at 10 bases. The CDR3 runs 15 residues. V was pared by 4 bases and J by 2 bases, with 5 bases of the junction left unmatched. The V gene's germline CDR1 is SNHLY and CDR2 FYNNEI. The CDR3 is CASSVLAGQAYEQYF. The CDR3 bases are TGTGCCAGCAGTGTACTAGCGGGGCAGGCCTACGAGCAGTACTTC.

The chain recombines TRBV5-5 with TRBJ2-3; 9 bases match TRBD1. From germline, CDR1 is SGHKS and CDR2 YYEKEE (reference sequence). V shed 3 bases, J shed 1 base, and the junction held 6 bases outside the gene matches. This CDR3 spans 16 amino acids. The CDR3 bases are TGTGCCAGCAGCTCCCGGACAGGGGACCGCACAGATACGCAGTATTTT. Amino acids: CASSSRTGDRTDTQYF.

Concerning this clone itself: This sample also contains other DNA sequences that code for the same CDR3. This chain links TRBV27 with TRBJ1-2, with 12 bases lining up with TRBD1. J gave up 7 bases and V 0 bases, and 3 bases lay outside the gene matches. CDR3 length: 15 amino acids. CDR1 is MNHEY and CDR2 is SMNVEV in the germline V gene (reference sequence). The CDR3 nucleotides read TGTGCCAGCAGTTTATCGGGACAGGGGGCGGGTGGCTACACCTTC. This translates into CASSLSGQGAGGYTF.

V is TRBV9 and J is TRBJ1-3, with 9 bases lining up with TRBD1. The trim removed 0 bases at V and 8 bases at J, leaving 3 bases unmatched. The CDR3 runs 14 residues. Germline V CDR1 and CDR2: SGDLS, YYNGEE. CDR3 nucleotides: TGTGCCAGCAGCGTAGATCGACAGGGGGACACCATATATTTT. Its protein is CASSVDRQGDTIYF.

This clone was observed a few times. The J gene is TRBJ1-1, the V gene TRBV27; 7 nucleotides align to TRBD1. This CDR3 region has 12 residues. Germline trimming cut 6 bases from V and 9 bases from J; bases unmatched to any gene: 7. Per germline, CDR1 MNHEY and CDR2 SMNVEV (reference sequence). The CDR3 region is CASSAPGQKAFF. In DNA form, the CDR3 reads TGTGCCAGCAGCGCACCGGGACAGAAAGCTTTCTTT.

The chain couples TRBV5-4 to TRBJ1-1, with no clear D. There are 14 residues in the CDR3. Trimming pared 1 base from V and 4 bases from J, leaving 11 bases between. CDR1 and CDR2 from the germline V gene are SGHNT and YYREEE (reference sequence). DNA for the CDR3: TGTGCCAGCAGCTTGAGCGCGGGAAGCACTGAAGCTTTCTTT. This encodes CASSLSAGSTEAFF.

The rearrangement links TRBV5-1 to TRBJ2-3; 14 bases line up with TRBD2. This CDR3 spans 15 amino acids. Germline CDR1 reads SGHRS; CDR2 reads YFSETQ. J was trimmed by 7 bases and V by 2 bases; bases with no gene match: 3. CDR3 sequence (DNA): TGCGCCAGCAGCTTCTGGACTAGCGGGGGGAATACGCAGTATTTT. Protein sequence: CASSFWTSGGNTQYF.

V is TRBV7-3 and J is TRBJ1-1; TRBD1 is a possible D gene (5 bases). Trimming removed 5 bases at V and 6 bases at J, with 16 bases between. Germline V gene data show CDR1 as SGHTA and CDR2 as FQGTGA. This CDR3 has 14 residues. The CDR3 spells CASSPSGRGPEAFF. Here the CDR3 DNA reads TGTGCCAGCAGCCCCTCCGGAAGGGGCCCTGAAGCTTTCTTT.

The chain joins TRBV11-2 to TRBJ1-5, with TRBD1 matching 8 bases. Germline assignment: CDR1 SGHAT and CDR2 FQNNGV. This CDR3 spans 13 amino acids. Germline trimming cut 3 bases from V and 9 bases from J; bases unmatched to any gene: 4. The CDR3 DNA reads as TGTGCCAGCAGCTTGGGGACAGGTCGGCCCCAGCATTTT. Its translation is CASSLGTGRPQHF.

Of note for this clone: Since a much larger clone is just one base distant, this may be a read error. The identical CDR3 is also encoded by other nucleotide sequences in the sample. The chain joins TRBV7-3 to TRBJ2-1; the match to TRBD2 covers 8 bases. The CDR3 is 16 residues long. Germline-derived CDR1 and CDR2 are SGHTA and FQGTGA. V lost 2 bases and J lost 6; bases outside the gene matches: 9. The CDR3 here is CASSLRAGGAGNEQFF. CDR3 sequence (DNA): TGTGCCAGCAGCTTACGGGCCGGGGGGGCTGGCAATGAGCAGTTCTTC.

This clone was recorded a few times. This rearrangement joins TRBV6-5 to TRBJ1-2, with TRBD1 matching 7 bases. The trim removed 8 bases at V and 10 bases at J, leaving 13 bases unmatched. The CDR3 runs 13 residues. From germline, CDR1 is MNHEY and CDR2 SVGAGI. The CDR3 region is CASGTDGTASYTF. CDR3 sequence (DNA): TGTGCCAGCGGTACCGACGGGACAGCCTCCTACACCTTC.

Only one count was recorded for this clone. J is TRBJ1-6 and V is TRBV3-1 (or the pseudogene TRBV3-2); a weak D match, TRBD1 (6 bases). This CDR3 is built from 15 residues. Germline CDR1 LGHDT, CDR2 YNNKEL (reference sequence). Trimming took off 4 bases at V and 11 bases at J, with 18 bases between the two ends. In nucleotides, the CDR3 is TGTGCCAGCAGCCCAGGTGTACAGGGCAAGGCACCCCTCCACTTT. This codes for CASSPGVQGKAPLHF.

This chain joins TRBV9 and TRBJ2-2, with TRBD1 matching 7 bases. Trimming took 4 bases from V and 6 from J; bases not matched to a gene: 15. Germline CDR1 is SGDLS and CDR2 is YYNGEE. The CDR3 is made up of 17 amino acids. The chain's CDR3 is CASSPPVKGAIAGELFF. The CDR3 DNA reads as TGTGCCAGCAGCCCTCCCGTTAAGGGGGCCATTGCCGGGGAGCTGTTTTTT.

The chain recombines TRBV19 with TRBJ2-7, with 8 bases lining up with TRBD2. V gave up 9 bases and J gave up 7 bases; unmatched junction bases: 14. Looked up from germline, CDR1 is LNHDA and CDR2 is SQIVND (reference sequence). The CDR3 is 14 residues long. CDR3: CARPPGLGVAEQYV. CDR3 in DNA: TGTGCCAGACCGCCGGGACTAGGCGTCGCGGAGCAGTACGTC.